Listed here is a single T cell receptor (beta chain). Its antigen is not identified. This entry is derived from a study of T cell responses to AZD1222 COVID-19 vaccine. Study-wide findings and caveats: Possibly, clonal diversity was underestimated; donors were largely white British and included more females. Repertoires were collected only later (after the peak T cell response had occurred). Spike-specific TCR breadth and depth grew following two AZD1222 doses. Epitopes outside B.1.351 and B.1.1.7 mutated regions reportedly drew nearly half of spike TCRs.

The table came from immunoSEQ multiplex PCR; TCRdb's copy has only in-frame clones and leaves some out. The sample yields 80,000 to 100,000 clones, roughly 89% seen once. The CDR3 totals 15 residues. Germline V gene sequence: CDR1 SGHVS, CDR2 FNYEAQ. V dropped 0 bases and J dropped 0 bases, with 6 bases sitting between them. This rearrangement joins TRBV7-6 to TRBJ1-3, with D unresolved. The source is an adult who received the AZD1222 COVID-19 vaccine. The material sequenced was peripheral blood, taken 28 days after the second AZD1222 dose. The CDR3, as DNA: TGTGCCAGCAGCTTAGCGCGTTCCTCTGGAAACACCATATATTTT. This gives the protein CASSLARSSGNTIYF.